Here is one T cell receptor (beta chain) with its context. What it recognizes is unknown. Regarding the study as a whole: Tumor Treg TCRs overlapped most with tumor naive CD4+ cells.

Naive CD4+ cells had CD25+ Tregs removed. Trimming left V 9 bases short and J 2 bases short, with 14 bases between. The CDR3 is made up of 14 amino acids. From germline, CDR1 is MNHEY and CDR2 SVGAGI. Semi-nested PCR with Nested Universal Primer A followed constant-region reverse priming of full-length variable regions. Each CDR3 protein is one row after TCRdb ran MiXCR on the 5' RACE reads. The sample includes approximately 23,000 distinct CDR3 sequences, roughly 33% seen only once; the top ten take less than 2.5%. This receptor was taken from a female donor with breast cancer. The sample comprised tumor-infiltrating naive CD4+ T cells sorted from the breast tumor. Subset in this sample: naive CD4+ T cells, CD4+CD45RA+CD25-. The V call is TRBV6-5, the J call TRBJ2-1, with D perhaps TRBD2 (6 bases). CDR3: CASSWGEAYNEQFF. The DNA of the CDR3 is TGTGCCAGTTCGTGGGGGGAAGCCTACAATGAGCAGTTCTTC.